These 15 T cell receptor beta chains share one sample of origin, sequenced in a study of cytomegalovirus exposure and HLA in healthy donors. Primers included in the PCR were 60 Vbeta and 13 Jbeta primers. The protocol was immunoSEQ multiplex PCR, while the TCRdb copy is restricted to in-frame clones and leaves out a portion. The sample lists some 100,000 clones, 77% occurring once. The specimen was PBMCs. The receptors were gathered from a man aged 35-49 years in good health and CMV-seropositive.

This clone was recorded once. The chain recombines TRBV19 with TRBJ2-2; 9 bases agree with TRBD1. Germline V gene data show CDR1 as LNHDA and CDR2 as SQIVND (reference sequence). The trim removed 7 bases at V and 7 bases at J, leaving 10 bases unmatched. The CDR3 extends over 15 amino acids. This chain's CDR3 is CASTRTGVKLGELFF. Here the CDR3 DNA reads TGTGCCAGTACCCGGACAGGGGTTAAACTCGGGGAGCTGTTTTTT.

This chain joins TRBV6-6 and TRBJ1-1; a weak D match, TRBD1 (5 bases). Trimming stripped 7 bases from V and 4 bases from J, with 19 bases between. CDR3 length: 15 residues. Germline lookup yields CDR1 MNHNY and CDR2 SVGAGI (reference sequence). CDR3 DNA sequence: TGTGCCAGCACGGATTCAATTCGGGGGAGCACTGAAGCTTTCTTT. Encoded protein: CASTDSIRGSTEAFF.

This clone has more than one count but fewer than ten. The J gene is TRBJ1-3, the V gene TRBV9; D remains ambiguous. The V end lost 0 bases, the J end lost 1 base, and 11 bases lay between the germline ends. CDR3 length equals 16 residues. Germline values: CDR1 SGDLS, CDR2 YYNGEE. This CDR3 is CASSVELALSGNTIYF. The CDR3 coding sequence is TGTGCCAGCAGCGTAGAGTTGGCTCTTTCTGGAAACACCATATATTTT.

The genes are TRBV15 and TRBJ1-2; D gene uncertain. The ends were cut back, 0 bases at V and 4 bases at J, with 9 bases in the middle. The germline CDR1 and CDR2 sequences are LNHNV and YYDKDF (reference sequence). The CDR3 extends over 14 amino acids. The CDR3, as DNA: TGTGCCACCAGCAGAGATTCGAGGCCCTATGGCTACACCTTC. Its protein is CATSRDSRPYGYTF.

This clone was recorded once. The CDR3 spells CASRQGALYEQYF. The CDR3 DNA reads as TGTGCCAGCAGGCAGGGGGCCTTGTACGAGCAGTACTTC. The chain has TRBV28 and TRBJ2-7, with TRBD1 identical over 8 bases. Trimming cost V 6 bases and J 4 bases; bases outside gene matches: 5. Germline CDR1 is MDHEN and CDR2 is SYDVKM. The CDR3 runs to 13 residues.

V is TRBV5-4 and J is TRBJ1-2; 9 positions match TRBD1. V shed 7 bases, J shed 4 bases, and the junction held 8 bases outside the gene matches. This CDR3 has 14 amino acids. Germline assignment: CDR1 SGHNT and CDR2 YYREEE (reference sequence). The CDR3 sequence: CASQRTGVGYGYTF. The DNA for the CDR3 is TGTGCCAGCCAGAGGACAGGGGTCGGCTATGGCTACACCTTC. Complete variable domain (other parts from reference TRBV5-4 and TRBJ1-2): ETGVTQSPTHLIKTRGQQVTLRCSSQSGHNTVSWYQQALGQGPQFIFQYYREEENGRGNFPPRFSGLQFPNYSSELNVNALELDDSALYLCASQRTGVGYGYTFGSGTRLTVV.

This clone was seen a few times. The chain is built from TRBV5-6 and TRBJ2-5; TRBD2 aligns across 8 bases. This CDR3 has 15 amino acids. Germline values: CDR1 SGHDT, CDR2 YYEEEE. V lost 1 base and J lost 5; bases outside the gene matches: 7. CDR3 sequence (DNA): TGTGCCAGCAGCTTGTTGCGGGGGGTCAAGGAGACCCAGTACTTC. This translates into CASSLLRGVKETQYF.

The chain is built from TRBV18 and TRBJ2-2, with a possible D match to TRBD2 (5 bases). Trimming removed 4 bases from V and 5 bases from J, with 11 bases in between. This CDR3 is built from 14 residues. The V gene's germline CDR1 is KGHSH and CDR2 LQKENI. The CDR3 coding sequence is TGTGCCAGCTCACAAAGTCGGGGAACCGGGGAGCTGTTTTTT. It encodes CASSQSRGTGELFF.

The chain couples TRBV5-4 to TRBJ1-2; D is possibly TRBD1 (5 bases). The V gene's germline CDR1 is SGHNT and CDR2 YYREEE (reference sequence). The CDR3 loop spans 14 amino acids. With 5 bases removed from V and 0 bases from J, the gap between germline ends came to 11 bases. In DNA, the CDR3 is TGTGCCAGCAGGGAAGGAGGGGCTAACTATGGCTACACCTTC. Its protein product is CASREGGANYGYTF.

The rearrangement links TRBV4-1 to TRBJ2-7; D may be TRBD1 (5 bases). Trimming removed 2 bases from V and 2 bases from J, with 13 bases in between. The germline V gene encodes CDR1 MGHRA and CDR2 YSYEKL. This CDR3 comprises 15 residues. The CDR3 spells CASSQLGALPYEQYF. The CDR3 region has the DNA TGCGCCAGCAGCCAACTTGGGGCCCTCCCCTACGAGCAGTACTTC.

The chain couples TRBV6-1 to TRBJ2-7; no firm D call. The CDR3 runs 14 residues. CDR1 and CDR2 (germline): MNHNS, SASEGT. Deletions cut 7 bases from V and 1 base from J, with 14 bases between. CDR3 in DNA: TGTGCCAGCACCTGGGCCTCCCCATCCTACGAGCAGTACTTC. Its translation: CASTWASPSYEQYF.

The chain links TRBV19 to TRBJ1-4; the D is unclear. Germline CDR1 reads LNHDA; CDR2 reads SQIVND (reference sequence). Trimming left V 4 bases short and J 8 bases short, with 14 bases between. The CDR3 extends over 14 amino acids. CDR3 nucleotides: TGTGCCAGTAGTAGCGGGGATTATACCGAAAAACTGTTTTTT. Translated, it gives CASSSGDYTEKLFF.

V is TRBV9 and J is TRBJ2-3; D call uncertain. The germline gives CDR1 SGDLS, CDR2 YYNGEE. V lost 3 bases and J 4 bases, leaving 9 bases between the germline ends. This CDR3 has 13 residues. The CDR3 reads CASSESPPDTQYF. DNA of the CDR3: TGTGCCAGCAGCGAGAGCCCGCCAGATACGCAGTATTTT. The whole variable domain, filled in from reference TRBV9 and TRBJ2-3, reads DSGVTQTPKHLITATGQRVTLRCSPRSGDLSVYWYQQSLDQGLQFLIQYYNGEERAKGNILERFSAQQFPDLHSELNLSSLELGDSALYFCASSESPPDTQYFGPGTRLTVL.

V and J are TRBV6-1 and TRBJ1-3; D remains ambiguous. This CDR3 comprises 15 residues. Trimming removed 0 bases from V and 0 bases from J, with 6 bases in between. The germline gives CDR1 MNHNS, CDR2 SASEGT. CDR3 protein: CASSEAKISGNTIYF. CDR3 coding DNA: TGTGCCAGCAGTGAAGCTAAAATCTCTGGAAACACCATATATTTT.

This clone was counted a few times. The chain recombines TRBV5-5 with TRBJ1-2, with D tentatively TRBD1 (6 bases). Germline V CDR1 and CDR2: SGHKS, YYEKEE (reference sequence). Trimming pared 4 bases from V and 5 bases from J, leaving 18 bases between. This CDR3 is 15 amino acids long. DNA for the CDR3: TGTGCCAGCAGCCGACAGGACGCCGGGGGGTATGGCTACACCTTC. Its translation is CASSRQDAGGYGYTF.